This passage covers 31 T cell receptor beta chains from one sample sequenced in a study of control samples from healthy donors and cancer patients (dated by TCRdb to the early 2020s). Library preparation used the immunoSEQ multiplex PCR assay. Held by TCRdb, this immuneACCESS table contains in-frame sequences only and omits some clones. Under half of the omission traces to an unresolved V gene where checked; the cause of the rest is unknown. The sample table shows 170,000 or so clones, and 94% are seen once. Around 1.3% of the sample goes to the ten largest clones. Sequencing was carried out using blood. Receptors originate from a woman younger than 30 in good health.

This sequence joins TRBV10-1 and TRBJ2-7; D not resolved. Trimming left V 0 bases short and J 3 bases short, with 6 bases between. The CDR3 runs to 13 residues. Germline CDR1 WNHNN, CDR2 SYGVQD (reference sequence). The CDR3 sequence: CASSESHGYEQYF. CDR3 DNA sequence: TGCGCCAGCAGTGAGTCCCATGGCTACGAGCAGTACTTC.

The rearrangement links TRBV9 to TRBJ1-1; D uncertain. From germline, CDR1 is SGDLS and CDR2 YYNGEE. CDR3 length equals 13 residues. V shed 0 bases and J shed 5 bases, with 8 bases lying between them. The CDR3 nucleotides are TGTGCCAGCAGCGTAGCTACACAGACTGAAGCTTTCTTT. It yields the protein CASSVATQTEAFF. The full variable domain, with the rest looked up from reference TRBV9 and TRBJ1-1, is DSGVTQTPKHLITATGQRVTLRCSPRSGDLSVYWYQQSLDQGLQFLIQYYNGEERAKGNILERFSAQQFPDLHSELNLSSLELGDSALYFCASSVATQTEAFFGQGTRLTVV.

The chain links TRBV11-1 to TRBJ2-7; maybe TRBD2 (7 bases). With 1 base removed from V and 3 bases from J, the gap between germline ends came to 10 bases. Looked up from germline, CDR1 is SGHAT and CDR2 is FQDESV (reference sequence). The CDR3 has 14 amino acids. CDR3 in DNA: TGTGCCAGCAGCTTAGAGCGGGACAACTACGAGCAGTACTTC. The encoded protein is CASSLERDNYEQYF.

The chain links TRBV28 to TRBJ1-5; TRBD1 matches 10 bases. The CDR3 is 15 amino acids. From germline, CDR1 is MDHEN and CDR2 SYDVKM. J gave up 7 bases and V 3 bases, and 6 bases lay outside the gene matches. CDR3 sequence reads: CASSFTTGGRQPQHF. CDR3 nucleotides: TGTGCCAGCAGTTTCACGACAGGGGGCAGGCAGCCCCAGCATTTT.

V gene TRBV7-2 combines with J gene TRBJ1-2; no definite D call. The CDR3 has 18 amino acids. Germline V gives CDR1 SGHTA, CDR2 FQGNSA. V was shortened by 5 bases and J by 0 bases, with 22 bases between the two germline ends. In DNA form, the CDR3 reads TGTGCCAGCAGCCCAGCCCCCTTAGGGAGGGCTTCTAACTATGGCTACACCTTC. Amino acid sequence: CASSPAPLGRASNYGYTF.

The chain has TRBV9 and TRBJ2-3; TRBD2 matches 10 bases. V was clipped by 4 bases and J by 4 bases; unmatched bases: 12. The length of the CDR3 is 17 residues. Germline CDR1 and CDR2: SGDLS and YYNGEE. The CDR3 sequence: CASSPSIQRGGADTQYF. The CDR3 DNA reads as TGTGCCAGCAGCCCCTCGATTCAGCGGGGGGGCGCAGATACGCAGTATTTT.

This chain uses TRBV21-1 with TRBJ1-2; the D segment call TRBD1 is taken from the table without a DNA check. TRBV21-1 is a documented pseudogene. This CDR3 region has 11 residues. The CDR3, as DNA: TGTGCCAGCAGCACCAATCATGGCTACACCTTC. Its protein is CASSTNHGYTF.

The genes are TRBV19 and TRBJ2-4; 7 nucleotides agree with TRBD2. V shed 8 bases and J 6 bases; nucleotides not matched to a gene: 10. The germline V gene encodes CDR1 LNHDA and CDR2 SQIVND (reference sequence). The CDR3 sequence is 14 residues long. The CDR3 DNA reads as TGTGCCAGTGGCGGGTCCGGGGGGTTAAACATTCAGTACTTC. Its protein product is CASGGSGGLNIQYF.

The chain employs TRBV28 and TRBJ1-2; D is perhaps TRBD1 (5 bases). V lost 5 bases, J lost 8 bases, and 15 bases lay in between. This CDR3 has 13 amino acids. The germline CDR1 and CDR2 sequences are MDHEN and SYDVKM. CDR3 nucleotide sequence: TGTGCCAGCAGTGTGGGGGGGAGAAGGGGCTACACCTTC. This encodes CASSVGGRRGYTF.

J is TRBJ1-6 and V is TRBV6-6, with 7 bases lining up with TRBD1. The CDR3 has 15 amino acids. The V gene's germline CDR1 is MNHNY and CDR2 SVGAGI (reference sequence). V shed 5 bases, J shed 1 base, and the junction held 2 bases outside the gene matches. In DNA form, the CDR3 reads TGTGCCAGCAGTACAGGGGTATCCTATAATTCACCCCTCCACTTT. It specifies CASSTGVSYNSPLHF.

The chain employs TRBV6-5 and TRBJ2-6; TRBD1 or TRBD2 may be the D gene (5 bases each). V was pared by 7 bases and J by 0 bases, with 10 bases between. Germline V CDR1 and CDR2: MNHEY, SVGAGI. This CDR3 has 15 amino acids. CDR3 region: CASTRDLSGANVLTF. CDR3 DNA sequence: TGTGCCAGCACTCGGGACCTCTCTGGGGCCAACGTCCTGACTTTC.

Here the CDR3 DNA reads TGTGCCAGCAGCCCCGGACGGATCCTTAATGAAAAACTGTTTTTT. It translates to CASSPGRILNEKLFF. The V call is TRBV11-3, the J call TRBJ1-4; D call uncertain. CDR1 is SGHNT, CDR2 YENEEA, per germline. V lost 5 bases and J lost 4, with 14 bases in between. The CDR3 has 15 amino acids.

The rearrangement links TRBV11-3 to TRBJ2-2, with D perhaps matching TRBD2 (6 bases). Germline lookup yields CDR1 SGHNT and CDR2 YENEEA. This CDR3 comprises 16 residues. V gave up 4 bases and J gave up 0 bases, with 12 bases separating them. The CDR3 region is CASSSGPGANTGELFF. CDR3 DNA sequence: TGTGCCAGCAGCTCGGGCCCGGGGGCGAACACCGGGGAGCTGTTTTTT.

The table lists this clone with a count of one. The chain carries TRBV5-4 and TRBJ1-1; a weak D match, TRBD1 (6 bases). The germline V and J ends were trimmed by 5 bases and 7 bases, with 15 bases remaining between them. The CDR3 is 13 residues long. Germline-derived CDR1 and CDR2 are SGHNT and YYREEE (reference sequence). The CDR3 loop is CASSFRGLGEAFF. CDR3 DNA: TGTGCCAGCAGTTTTAGGGGGTTGGGTGAAGCTTTCTTT. Together with reference TRBV5-4 and TRBJ1-1, the CDR3 gives the full variable domain: ETGVTQSPTHLIKTRGQQVTLRCSSQSGHNTVSWYQQALGQGPQFIFQYYREEENGRGNFPPRFSGLQFPNYSSELNVNALELDDSALYLCASSFRGLGEAFFGQGTRLTVV.

The chain employs TRBV18 and TRBJ1-5; 8 bases agree with TRBD1. This CDR3 spans 15 amino acids. In germline, CDR1 is KGHSH, CDR2 LQKENI. Trimming at V came to 1 base and at J to 4 bases, leaving 3 bases not matched to a gene. The CDR3 DNA reads TGTGCCAGCTCACCACTTGGACAGGGAAATCAGCCCCAGCATTTT. This translates into CASSPLGQGNQPQHF.

This chain links TRBV3-1 (or the pseudogene TRBV3-2) with TRBJ2-2; no reliable D call. CDR3 length: 17 amino acids. The V end lost 0 bases, the J end lost 5 bases, and 16 bases lay between the germline ends. Germline lookup yields CDR1 LGHDT and CDR2 YNNKEL (reference sequence). CDR3 sequence reads: CASSQEGRPLTTGELFF. CDR3 DNA: TGTGCCAGCAGCCAAGAGGGCAGACCTTTAACGACCGGGGAGCTGTTTTTT.

This chain uses TRBV27 with TRBJ1-2; D uncertain. This CDR3 has 13 amino acids. V was shortened by 4 bases and J by 7 bases, with 13 bases between the two germline ends. The germline gives CDR1 MNHEY, CDR2 SMNVEV (reference sequence). CDR3 DNA: TGTGCCAGCAGTTACGCCCAGGTGGGTGGCTACACCTTC. Translated: CASSYAQVGGYTF.

This clone was counted between two and nine times. This CDR3 reads CASSLESGRNYGYTF. The DNA of the CDR3 is TGTGCCAGCAGCTTAGAATCAGGGAGGAACTATGGCTACACCTTC. The chain employs TRBV7-2 and TRBJ1-2, with D tentatively TRBD1 (5 bases). The V end was cut by 1 base, the J end by 2 bases, with 11 bases between. This CDR3 region has 15 residues. Germline loops: CDR1 SGHTA, CDR2 FQGNSA. The full variable domain, in which reference TRBV7-2 and TRBJ1-2 provide the parts outside the CDR3, is GAGVSQSPSNKVTEKGKDVELRCDPISGHTALYWYRQSLGQGLEFLIYFQGNSAPDKSGLPSDRFSAERTGGSVSTLTIQRTQQEDSAVYLCASSLESGRNYGYTFGSGTRLTVV.

The V call is TRBV28, the J call TRBJ1-1; D is uncertain. There are 12 residues in the CDR3. Germline CDR1 reads MDHEN; CDR2 reads SYDVKM. Trimming removed 3 bases from V and 10 bases from J, with 12 bases in between. The chain's CDR3 is CASSLLQIGAFF. CDR3 DNA sequence: TGTGCCAGCAGTTTGCTACAGATCGGAGCTTTCTTT.

The V call is TRBV11-3, the J call TRBJ1-1; D gene uncertain. CDR1 SGHNT and CDR2 YENEEA come from the germline V gene. This CDR3 contains 11 residues. The V end was cut by 5 bases, the J end by 8 bases, with 9 bases between. The CDR3 sequence is CASSANQEAFF. The DNA for the CDR3 is TGTGCCAGCAGCGCCAATCAAGAAGCTTTCTTT.

Written as DNA, the CDR3 is TGTGCCATCAGTGGATCGACAGGGGACTATGGCTACACCTTC. Protein: CAISGSTGDYGYTF. The V and J genes are TRBV10-3 and TRBJ1-2; 8 nucleotides agree with TRBD1. The CDR3 has 14 residues. V shed 4 bases, J shed 3 bases, and the junction held 4 bases outside the gene matches. Looked up from germline, CDR1 is ENHRY and CDR2 is SYGVKD.

The chain combines TRBV15 with TRBJ1-5, with 11 positions matching TRBD1. The V and J ends lost 11 bases and 7 bases, in that order; junction bases with no gene match: 7. The CDR3 covers 13 residues. Germline assignment: CDR1 LNHNV and CDR2 YYDKDF (reference sequence). The CDR3 DNA follows: TGTGCCGCTTCCGGGACAGGGGGGCAGCCCCAGCATTTT. This translates into CAASGTGGQPQHF.

The chain has TRBV7-8 and TRBJ2-1; no reliable D call. Germline CDR1 and CDR2: SGHVS and FQNEAQ. V was pared by 0 bases and J by 6 bases, with 9 bases between. The CDR3 sequence is 14 residues long. CDR3 amino acids: CASSLAILGNEQFF. For the CDR3, the DNA is TGTGCCAGCAGCTTAGCGATTCTAGGCAATGAGCAGTTCTTC.

The chain employs TRBV10-3 and TRBJ1-3; possible D gene TRBD1, 5 bases. Germline CDR1 ENHRY, CDR2 SYGVKD. The germline V and J ends were trimmed by 7 bases and 4 bases, with 20 bases remaining between them. The CDR3 has 16 amino acids. The CDR3 region has the DNA TGTGCCATCAACGACCCCGGCAGGGTAGACGGAAACACCATATATTTT. Protein: CAINDPGRVDGNTIYF.

The V and J genes are TRBV7-3 and TRBJ1-1, with D possibly being TRBD1 (5 bases). Between the trimmed V and J ends, which lost 1 base and 7 bases, there was a span of 7 bases. Germline-derived CDR1 and CDR2 are SGHTA and FQGTGA. This CDR3 comprises 12 residues. CDR3 DNA sequence: TGTGCCAGCAGCTTAAGGGGGGGTGAAGCTTTCTTT. Amino acid sequence: CASSLRGGEAFF. Supplemented by reference TRBV7-3 and TRBJ1-1, the full variable domain reads GAGVSQTPSNKVTEKGKYVELRCDPISGHTALYWYRQSLGQGPEFLIYFQGTGAADDSGLPNDRFFAVRPEGSVSTLKIQRTERGDSAVYLCASSLRGGEAFFGQGTRLTVV.

V usage is TRBV7-2 and J usage is TRBJ1-1, with a tentative D call TRBD1 (5 bases). Germline CDR1 SGHTA, CDR2 FQGNSA. Deletions cut 1 base from V and 8 bases from J, with 14 bases between. This CDR3 has 14 residues. The CDR3 is CASSLVVRGGEAFF. DNA of the CDR3: TGTGCCAGCAGCTTAGTGGTACGGGGGGGAGAAGCTTTCTTT.

The V and J genes are TRBV5-4 and TRBJ2-7, with D tentatively TRBD2 (5 bases). Per germline, CDR1 SGHNT and CDR2 YYREEE (reference sequence). This CDR3 region has 14 residues. V gave up 3 bases and J gave up 4 bases, with 14 bases separating them. CDR3 DNA sequence: TGTGCCAGCAGCTCCCCGGGATCACCATACGAGCAGTACTTC. It translates to CASSSPGSPYEQYF.

DNA of the CDR3: TGTGCCAGCAGCCTAAGGAGGGCACCCTACGAGCAGTACTTC. This gives the protein CASSLRRAPYEQYF. The chain joins TRBV3-1 (or the pseudogene TRBV3-2) to TRBJ2-7; D may be TRBD2 (6 bases). This CDR3 region has 14 residues. V dropped 4 bases and J dropped 2 bases, with 12 bases sitting between them. Germline lookup yields CDR1 LGHDT and CDR2 YNNKEL (reference sequence).

The chain joins TRBV10-3 to TRBJ2-6; D is unresolved. V dropped 10 bases and J dropped 2 bases, with 12 bases sitting between them. The CDR3 runs 14 residues. Germline V gene data show CDR1 as ENHRY and CDR2 as SYGVKD. Written as DNA, the CDR3 is TGTGCCACGACCCAAAAAGCTGGGGCCAACGTCCTGACTTTC. It specifies CATTQKAGANVLTF.

The chain couples TRBV7-8 to TRBJ1-3; no firm D call. This CDR3 is built from 14 residues. The germline gives CDR1 SGHVS, CDR2 FQNEAQ. Trimming pared 5 bases from V and 1 base from J, leaving 9 bases between. CDR3 amino acids: CASSRQRSGNTIYF. The CDR3 coding sequence is TGTGCCAGCAGCCGACAAAGGTCTGGAAACACCATATATTTT.

The chain uses TRBV14 and TRBJ1-1; no definite D call. The germline V gene has CDR1 SGHDN and CDR2 FVKESK. Trimming pared 0 bases from V and 7 bases from J, leaving 9 bases between. The CDR3 has 13 residues. CDR3 nucleotide sequence: TGTGCCAGCAGCCAAGAGGGAGGAGGTGAAGCTTTCTTT. This gives the protein CASSQEGGGEAFF.